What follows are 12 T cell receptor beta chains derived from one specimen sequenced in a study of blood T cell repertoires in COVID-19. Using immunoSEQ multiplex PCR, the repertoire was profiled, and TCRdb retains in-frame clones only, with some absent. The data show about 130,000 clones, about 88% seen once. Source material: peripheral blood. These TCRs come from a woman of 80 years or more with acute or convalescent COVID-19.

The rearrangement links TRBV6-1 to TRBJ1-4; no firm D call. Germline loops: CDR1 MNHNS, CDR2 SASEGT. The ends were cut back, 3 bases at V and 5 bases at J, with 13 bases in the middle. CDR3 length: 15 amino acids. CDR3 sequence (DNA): TGTGCCAGCAGTGATCATGGCAATTCCAATGAAAAACTGTTTTTT. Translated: CASSDHGNSNEKLFF.

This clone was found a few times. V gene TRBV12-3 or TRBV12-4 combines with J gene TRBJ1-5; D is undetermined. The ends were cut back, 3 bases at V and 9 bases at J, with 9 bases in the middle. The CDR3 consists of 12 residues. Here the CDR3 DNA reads TGTGCCAGCAGTTTGGCCGATCTGCCCCAGCATTTT. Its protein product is CASSLADLPQHF.

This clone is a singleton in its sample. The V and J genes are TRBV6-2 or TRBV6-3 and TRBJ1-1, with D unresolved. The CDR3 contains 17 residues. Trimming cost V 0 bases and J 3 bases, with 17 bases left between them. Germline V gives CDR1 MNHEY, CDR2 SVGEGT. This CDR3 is CASSYSMAPGSHTEAFF. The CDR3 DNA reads TGTGCCAGCAGTTACTCGATGGCCCCCGGGAGCCACACTGAAGCTTTCTTT.

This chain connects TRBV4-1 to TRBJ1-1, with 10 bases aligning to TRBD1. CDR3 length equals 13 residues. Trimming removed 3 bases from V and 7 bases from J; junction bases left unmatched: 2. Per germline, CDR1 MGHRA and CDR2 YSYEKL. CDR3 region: CASSQTGGDEAFF. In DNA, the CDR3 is TGCGCCAGCAGCCAGACAGGGGGCGATGAAGCTTTCTTT.

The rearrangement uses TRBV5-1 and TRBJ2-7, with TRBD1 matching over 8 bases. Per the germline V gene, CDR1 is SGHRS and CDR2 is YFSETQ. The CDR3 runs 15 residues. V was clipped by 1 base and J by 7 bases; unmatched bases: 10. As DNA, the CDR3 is TGCGCCAGCAGCTTGACCAGGACAGGGTCGCAAGAGCAGTACTTC. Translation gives CASSLTRTGSQEQYF. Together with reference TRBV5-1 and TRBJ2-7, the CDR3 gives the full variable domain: KAGVTQTPRYLIKTRGQQVTLSCSPISGHRSVSWYQQTPGQGLQFLFEYFSETQRNKGNFPGRFSGRQFSNSRSEMNVSTLELGDSALYLCASSLTRTGSQEQYFGPGTRLTVT.

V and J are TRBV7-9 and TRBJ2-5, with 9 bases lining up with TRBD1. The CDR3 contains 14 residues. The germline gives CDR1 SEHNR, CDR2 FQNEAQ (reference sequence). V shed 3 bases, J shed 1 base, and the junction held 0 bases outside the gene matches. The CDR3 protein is CASSLDRGQETQYF. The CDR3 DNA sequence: TGTGCCAGCAGCTTGGACAGGGGCCAAGAGACCCAGTACTTC. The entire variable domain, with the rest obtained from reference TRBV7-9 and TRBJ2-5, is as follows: DTGVSQNPRHKITKRGQNVTFRCDPISEHNRLYWYRQTLGQGPEFLTYFQNEAQLEKSRLLSDRFSAERPKGSFSTLEIQRTEQGDSAMYLCASSLDRGQETQYFGPGTRLLVL.

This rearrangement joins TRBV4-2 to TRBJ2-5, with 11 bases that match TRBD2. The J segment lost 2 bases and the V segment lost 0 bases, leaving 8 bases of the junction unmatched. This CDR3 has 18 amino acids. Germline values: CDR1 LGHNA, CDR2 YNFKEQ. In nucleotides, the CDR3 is TGTGCCAGCAGCCAAGACGGTAGCGGGAGGGCCGGGCAAGAGACCCAGTACTTC. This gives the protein CASSQDGSGRAGQETQYF.

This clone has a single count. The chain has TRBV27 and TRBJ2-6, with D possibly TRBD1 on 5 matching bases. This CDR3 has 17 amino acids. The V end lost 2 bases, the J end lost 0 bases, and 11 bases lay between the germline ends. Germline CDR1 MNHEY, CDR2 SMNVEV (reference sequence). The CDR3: CASSLIGRASGANVLTF. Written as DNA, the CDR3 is TGTGCCAGCAGTTTAATCGGCAGGGCCTCTGGGGCCAACGTCCTGACTTTC.

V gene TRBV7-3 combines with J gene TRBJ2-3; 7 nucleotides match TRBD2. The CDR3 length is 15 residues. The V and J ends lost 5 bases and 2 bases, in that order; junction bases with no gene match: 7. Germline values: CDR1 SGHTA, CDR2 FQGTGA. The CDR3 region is CASSPTGTTTDTQYF. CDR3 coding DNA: TGTGCCAGCAGCCCTACCGGGACTACCACAGATACGCAGTATTTT.

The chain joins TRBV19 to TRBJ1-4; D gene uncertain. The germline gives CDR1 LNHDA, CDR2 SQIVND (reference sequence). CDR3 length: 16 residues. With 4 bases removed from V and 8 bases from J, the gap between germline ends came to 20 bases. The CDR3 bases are TGTGCCAGTAGTACCCCCACACGGGGTGGGAAGGAAAAACTGTTTTTT. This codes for CASSTPTRGGKEKLFF.

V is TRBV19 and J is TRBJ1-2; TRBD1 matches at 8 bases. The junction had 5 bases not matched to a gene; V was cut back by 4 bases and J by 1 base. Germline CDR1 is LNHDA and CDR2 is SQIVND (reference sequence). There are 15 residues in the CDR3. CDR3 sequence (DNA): TGTGCCAGTAGTACCAGGGGACAGGTTAACTATGGCTACACCTTC. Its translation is CASSTRGQVNYGYTF.

CDR3 in amino acids: CASSFPRQGHDEQYF. The CDR3 region has the DNA TGTGCCAGCAGTTTCCCACGACAGGGGCACGACGAGCAGTACTTC. This chain uses TRBV28 with TRBJ2-7, with 8 positions matching TRBD1. The CDR3 covers 15 residues. Germline values: CDR1 MDHEN, CDR2 SYDVKM. Germline trimming cut 3 bases from V and 5 bases from J; bases unmatched to any gene: 9.